This entry is about one TCR beta chain. The antigen remains unidentified. This specimen comes from a study of regulatory T cells in long-lasting Graves disease. The study, taken as a whole, reports: Public clonotype sharing was higher in persistent than newly diagnosed patients.

CDR3 regions were amplified by Arm-PCR using iRepertoire HTBI primers to build TCR beta libraries. In the original workflow: The samples included around 65 TRBV and 15 or so TRBJ segments. MiXCR was run by TCRdb on the multiplex PCR reads, yielding one entry per CDR3 protein. The authors' filters were not applied to this entry. This table holds about 360,000 distinct CDR3 sequences, about 17% found once. Sample time point: newly diagnosed GD, antithyroid drugs for less than 3 months. With RNA extracted from PBMCs as input, the TCR library was made. These same records also appear under a second study, on T cells in Graves' hyperthyroidism and ophthalmopathy. That source reports: Lactation, pregnancy, other autoimmune disease or uncontrolled infection led to exclusion of patients. Researchers found most expanded thyroid clonotypes above 0.001 in blood as well.

Source: peripheral blood mononuclear cells (PBMCs), taken at new diagnosis, from a patient treated with antithyroid drugs. The receptor was isolated from a woman under 30 with Graves disease.

CDR3 in amino acids: CASSNNPNGEQYF. CDR3 coding DNA: TGTGCCAGCAGTAATAACCCTAACGGAGAGCAGTACTTC. This chain connects TRBV6-4 to TRBJ2-7; D gene ambiguous. The CDR3 loop spans 13 amino acids. Germline V gives CDR1 MRHNA, CDR2 SNTAGT. V gave up 5 bases and J gave up 7 bases, with 15 bases separating them.